Given below is one TCR beta chain in context. The antigen is not known. The data belong to a study of shared clonotypes between healthy human individuals. Trimming removed 2 bases from V and 5 bases from J, with 10 bases in between. The CDR3 contains 13 residues. Germline V gene data show CDR1 as GTSNPN and CDR2 as SVGIG (reference sequence). Points from the study as a whole: Generally, naive subsets (rather than memory subsets) showed larger estimated richness.

In the study's own analysis: ImmunoSEQ output lacked quality scores and full-length reads, limiting matched filtering. Generated by immunoSEQ multiplex PCR, the TCRdb table keeps only in-frame clones and is missing some. The V and J calls and clone size are taken from that table; D and trimming were inferred from the DNA. The sample consists of 2 million to 2.5 million clones, 80% to 95% of them appearing once. Material for sequencing was naive CD4+ T cells from PBMCs. The subset denotes: CD45RA+ positively selected. The receptor was derived from a young man in good health. Some clones in this sample may be carry-over from other donors' samples. The chain links TRBV30 to TRBJ1-5; tentatively, D is TRBD1 (5 bases). The CDR3 DNA reads TGTGCCTGGAGTCATGAGGGGCATCAGCCCCAGCATTTT. Protein sequence: CAWSHEGHQPQHF.